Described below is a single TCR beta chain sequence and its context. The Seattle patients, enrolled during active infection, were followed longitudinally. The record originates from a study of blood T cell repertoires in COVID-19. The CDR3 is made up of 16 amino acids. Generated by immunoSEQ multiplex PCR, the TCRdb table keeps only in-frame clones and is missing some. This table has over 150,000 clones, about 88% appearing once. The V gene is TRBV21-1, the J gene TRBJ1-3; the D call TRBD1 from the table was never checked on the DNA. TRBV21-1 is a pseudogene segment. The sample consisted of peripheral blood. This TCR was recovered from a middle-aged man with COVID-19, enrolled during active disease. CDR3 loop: CASSLLRDSSGNTIYF. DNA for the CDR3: TGTGCCAGCAGCCTCCTCCGGGACAGCTCTGGAAACACCATATATTTT.